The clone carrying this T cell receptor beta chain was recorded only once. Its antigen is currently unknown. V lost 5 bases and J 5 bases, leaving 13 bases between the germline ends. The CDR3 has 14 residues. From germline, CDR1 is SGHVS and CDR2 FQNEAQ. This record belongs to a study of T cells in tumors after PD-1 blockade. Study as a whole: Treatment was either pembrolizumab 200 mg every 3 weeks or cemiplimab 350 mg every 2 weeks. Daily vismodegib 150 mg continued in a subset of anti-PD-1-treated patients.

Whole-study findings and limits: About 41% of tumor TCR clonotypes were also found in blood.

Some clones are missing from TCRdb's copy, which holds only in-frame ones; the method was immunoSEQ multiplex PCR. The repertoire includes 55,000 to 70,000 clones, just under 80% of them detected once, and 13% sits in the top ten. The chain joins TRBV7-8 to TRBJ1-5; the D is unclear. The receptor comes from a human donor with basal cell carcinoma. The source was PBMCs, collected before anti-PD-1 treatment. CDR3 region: CASSPAPLDQPQHF. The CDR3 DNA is TGTGCCAGCAGCCCGGCCCCCTTGGATCAGCCCCAGCATTTT.